This note documents a single TCR beta chain sequence. Its specificity is unknown. Repertoires were generated with immunoSEQ multiplex PCR, while TCRdb's copy carries only in-frame clones and drops some. Of fewer than 200,000 clones listed, roughly 90% are singletons. V was clipped by 1 base and J by 6 bases, with 16 bases between them. The CDR3 is 16 residues long. The germline CDR1 and CDR2 sequences are SGHDT and YYEEEE. The donors were part of the 120-subject validation cohort, which stood apart from the roughly 670-subject first cohort. The source of the sample is a study of cytomegalovirus exposure and HLA in healthy donors. Regarding the study as a whole: The authors confirmed in vitro that a few CMV-associated chains were specific for CMV antigens. Altogether, 150 to 200 TCR beta chains were recorded as cytomegalovirus-associated. Whilst most TCR sequences proved rare, a subset of public TCRs occurred across many donors.

Input material: PBMCs. This sequence originates from a woman aged 18-29 years in good health and CMV-seronegative. The V and J genes are TRBV5-6 and TRBJ1-4, with D possibly TRBD1 on 5 matching bases. The DNA for the CDR3 is TGTGCCAGCAGCTTGAAGGCAGGGCTACCTCATGAAAAACTGTTTTTT. This translates into CASSLKAGLPHEKLFF.